The 5 T cell receptor beta chains below come from one sample, sequenced in a study of radiotherapy plus CTLA-4 blockade in lung cancer. Clones were read by immunoSEQ multiplex PCR, and TCRdb kept only the in-frame ones, dropping some. The sample lists about 59,000 clones, under 75% occurring once. Sample: peripheral blood, taken from a patient treated with radiotherapy plus ipilimumab. These receptors all stem from a human donor with non-small cell lung cancer whose response to radiotherapy plus ipilimumab could not be evaluated.

The V and J genes are TRBV5-1 and TRBJ1-1; perhaps TRBD1 as D (6 bases). Germline CDR1 SGHRS, CDR2 YFSETQ. V shed 4 bases and J shed 4 bases, with 11 bases lying between them. The CDR3 length is 13 residues. CDR3 nucleotides: TGCGCCAGCAGCCCGGGGGGCGGCACTGAAGCTTTCTTT. Amino acids: CASSPGGGTEAFF.

This chain connects TRBV11-2 to TRBJ1-1; the D is unclear. Per germline, CDR1 SGHAT and CDR2 FQNNGV. Trimming cost V 5 bases and J 1 base, with 11 bases left between them. This CDR3 is built from 14 residues. The CDR3 region is CASSPTGGNTEAFF. Written as DNA, the CDR3 is TGTGCCAGCAGCCCCACCGGTGGGAACACTGAAGCTTTCTTT.

V and J are TRBV11-1 and TRBJ2-7, with 10 bases fitting TRBD1. This CDR3 is 15 amino acids long. Looked up from germline, CDR1 is SGHAT and CDR2 is FQDESV (reference sequence). J was trimmed by 6 bases and V by 3 bases; bases with no gene match: 8. The CDR3 reads CASSFGQGDAREQYF. CDR3 DNA sequence: TGTGCCAGCAGCTTCGGACAGGGGGATGCTCGCGAGCAGTACTTC.

The V and J genes are TRBV7-9 and TRBJ2-3; perhaps TRBD1 as D (6 bases). Germline V CDR1 and CDR2: SEHNR, FQNEAQ (reference sequence). V was pared by 2 bases and J by 4 bases, with 7 bases between. The CDR3 is 13 amino acids. CDR3 coding DNA: TGTGCCAGCAGCTTACCAGGGGCAGATACGCAGTATTTT. Amino acids: CASSLPGADTQYF.

This clone qualifies as medium-sized. The V and J genes are TRBV7-2 and TRBJ2-7; TRBD1 might be the D (7 bases). In germline, CDR1 is SGHTA, CDR2 FQGNSA. V lost 6 bases to trimming and J lost 6 bases, with 18 bases between them. This CDR3 spans 14 amino acids. DNA for the CDR3: TGTGCCAGCAGTGTTGGGGCGCAGGGGGGCGAGCAGTACTTC. Encoded protein: CASSVGAQGGEQYF.